This entry lists 30 T cell receptor beta chains sequenced from one sample in a study of graft-versus-host responses after intestinal transplantation. Repertoires were generated with immunoSEQ multiplex PCR, while TCRdb's copy carries only in-frame clones and drops some. The repertoire holds tens of thousands of clones, with roughly 96% as singletons. These TCRs' antigens remain unknown. This specimen consisted of unstimulated CD8+ T cells sorted from spleen or lymph node cells, obtained before transplant. Receptor source: a human donor who was the organ donor for an intestinal transplant.

The V call is TRBV2, the J call TRBJ2-7; no clear D. Germline-derived CDR1 and CDR2 are SNHLY and FYNNEI. The CDR3 covers 11 residues. The V and J ends lost 10 bases and 4 bases respectively, with 11 bases between them. CDR3 sequence (DNA): TGTGCCACTCGGACCCCTTACGAGCAGTACTTC. It translates to CATRTPYEQYF.

This clone was detected once. V and J are TRBV7-9 and TRBJ1-3; no reliable D call. This CDR3 is 15 amino acids long. The V end was cut by 3 bases, the J end by 2 bases, with 11 bases between. Germline-derived CDR1 and CDR2 are SEHNR and FQNEAQ (reference sequence). The CDR3 sequence: CASSLAGEAGNTIYF. For the CDR3, the DNA is TGTGCCAGCAGCTTGGCCGGGGAAGCTGGAAACACCATATATTTT.

A remark on this clone: Additional DNA sequences in this sample encode the identical CDR3. The V gene is TRBV9, the J gene TRBJ1-1; D is uncertain. Germline V gene lookup returns CDR1 SGDLS and CDR2 YYNGEE. Between the trimmed V and J ends, which lost 2 bases and 2 bases, there was a span of 7 bases. CDR3 size: 13 residues. CDR3 loop: CASSVGSNTEAFF. DNA of the CDR3: TGTGCCAGCAGCGTTGGGTCTAACACTGAAGCTTTCTTT.

This clone turned up a few times. The chain combines TRBV5-6 with TRBJ2-3; D may match TRBD1 or TRBD2 (7 bases each). V lost 4 bases, J lost 5 bases, and 23 bases lay in between. The CDR3 is made up of 17 amino acids. CDR1 and CDR2 from the germline V gene are SGHDT and YYEEEE. The DNA of the CDR3 is TGTGCCAGCAGCCGCGAGCAGGGGGGGGCAGTTGGAGATACGCAGTATTTT. Protein: CASSREQGGAVGDTQYF.

The V call is TRBV11-2, the J call TRBJ2-3; possible D gene TRBD1, 5 bases. The length of the CDR3 is 16 residues. The V and J ends lost 5 bases and 4 bases respectively, with 19 bases between them. Per the germline V gene, CDR1 is SGHAT and CDR2 is FQNNGV. The CDR3 DNA is TGTGCCAGCAGCCCCCCCGTGAGACAGACACCAGATACGCAGTATTTT. Protein product: CASSPPVRQTPDTQYF.

This chain uses TRBV29-1 with TRBJ1-2; 9 nucleotides match TRBD1. CDR3 length: 14 amino acids. CDR1 and CDR2 from the germline V gene are SQVTM and ANQGSEA. V lost 7 bases, J lost 4 bases, and 10 bases stayed unmatched. This CDR3 is CSASPGQGFYGYTF. The CDR3 coding sequence is TGCAGCGCTTCCCCGGGACAGGGATTCTATGGCTACACCTTC.

The V call is TRBV5-1, the J call TRBJ2-5; 9 positions agree with TRBD1. The J call is in doubt because the DNA end fits TRBJ2-7 better. Per germline, CDR1 SGHRS and CDR2 YFSETQ. This CDR3 has 15 residues. This chain's CDR3 is CASSLAGTGSSEQYF. The CDR3 DNA is TGCGCCAGCAGCTTGGCCGGGACAGGGAGTAGCGAGCAGTACTTC.

The chain couples TRBV5-1 to TRBJ1-1; D is undetermined. The CDR3 is 12 residues long. Trimming took 3 bases from V and 6 from J, leaving 9 bases between them. Germline V lookup: CDR1 SGHRS, CDR2 YFSETQ. CDR3 in amino acids: CASSWAGSEAFF. In DNA, the CDR3 is TGCGCCAGCAGCTGGGCCGGATCTGAAGCTTTCTTT. Full variable domain (rest looked up from reference TRBV5-1 and TRBJ1-1): KAGVTQTPRYLIKTRGQQVTLSCSPISGHRSVSWYQQTPGQGLQFLFEYFSETQRNKGNFPGRFSGRQFSNSRSEMNVSTLELGDSALYLCASSWAGSEAFFGQGTRLTVV.

V is TRBV27 and J is TRBJ2-7, with 8 bases that match TRBD1. The CDR3 loop spans 14 amino acids. Germline trimming cut 2 bases from V and 7 bases from J; bases unmatched to any gene: 7. Germline assignment: CDR1 MNHEY and CDR2 SMNVEV (reference sequence). The CDR3 DNA sequence: TGTGCCAGCAGTTTACCTGGCAGGGGGCGGGAGCAGTACTTC. Translated, it gives CASSLPGRGREQYF.

V is TRBV10-1 and J is TRBJ1-2, with 11 bases matching TRBD1. The CDR3 contains 15 residues. Germline trimming cut 8 bases from V and 4 bases from J; bases unmatched to any gene: 9. From germline, CDR1 is WNHNN and CDR2 SYGVQD (reference sequence). The chain's CDR3 is CASPGTGGFCYGYTF. CDR3 in DNA: TGCGCCAGCCCCGGGACAGGGGGTTTTTGCTATGGCTACACCTTC.

The gene calls are TRBV10-3 and TRBJ1-2; a possible D gene is TRBD1 (6 bases). Deletions cut 4 bases from V and 8 bases from J, with 14 bases between. Germline V lookup: CDR1 ENHRY, CDR2 SYGVKD. This CDR3 comprises 13 residues. The CDR3 DNA reads as TGTGCCATCAGTGGGAAACAGGGTGAGGGCTACACCTTC. Translating it yields CAISGKQGEGYTF.

The chain is built from TRBV9 and TRBJ2-5; 8 bases map to TRBD2. V trimming: 4 bases; J trimming: 5 bases; junction bases outside the gene matches: 13. This CDR3 spans 16 amino acids. The germline CDR1 and CDR2 sequences are SGDLS and YYNGEE. The CDR3 DNA reads TGTGCCAGCAGCCCGGGGGGGACCAGGGGTATGGAGACCCAGTACTTC. This codes for CASSPGGTRGMETQYF.

This sequence joins TRBV5-1 and TRBJ1-1, with a possible D match to TRBD1 (5 bases). The V gene's germline CDR1 is SGHRS and CDR2 YFSETQ. The V gene lost 4 bases and the J gene lost 2 bases, with 21 bases spanning the gap. This CDR3 region has 17 residues. The CDR3 protein is CASSQSSGQGLNTEAFF. CDR3 DNA: TGCGCCAGCAGCCAGTCCTCGGGCCAGGGCCTCAACACTGAAGCTTTCTTT.

The chain employs TRBV28 and TRBJ1-3; 10 bases match TRBD1. The CDR3 has 16 amino acids. The germline gives CDR1 MDHEN, CDR2 SYDVKM. V lost 6 bases, J lost 2 bases, and 7 bases stayed unmatched. The CDR3 DNA reads TGTGCCAGCAGCCTTTATGACAGGGGGCCTGGAAACACCATATATTTT. This translates into CASSLYDRGPGNTIYF. Variable domain in full (rest from reference TRBV28 and TRBJ1-3): DVKVTQSSRYLVKRTGEKVFLECVQDMDHENMFWYRQDPGLGLRLIYFSYDVKMKEKGDIPEGYSVSREKKERFSLILESASTNQTSMYLCASSLYDRGPGNTIYFGEGSWLTVV.

This clone is a singleton in its sample. V and J are TRBV28 and TRBJ1-4; 8 bases are a match to TRBD1. The V segment lost 4 bases and the J segment 5 bases; nucleotides outside the gene matches: 6. This CDR3 is built from 15 residues. Looked up from germline, CDR1 is MDHEN and CDR2 is SYDVKM. CDR3 region: CASSSTGTGNEKLFF. The CDR3 DNA reads TGTGCCAGCAGTTCCACCGGGACAGGAAATGAAAAACTGTTTTTT.

The V gene is TRBV9, the J gene TRBJ1-2, with D uncertain. The CDR3 spans 14 residues. V shed 2 bases and J shed 2 bases, with 10 bases lying between them. Germline lookup yields CDR1 SGDLS and CDR2 YYNGEE. For the CDR3, the DNA is TGTGCCAGCAGCGTCGAGTGGGGAAACTATGGCTACACCTTC. It encodes CASSVEWGNYGYTF.

The chain employs TRBV5-1 and TRBJ2-3; D not certain. The CDR3 is 11 residues long. The germline gives CDR1 SGHRS, CDR2 YFSETQ. Trimming took off 5 bases at V and 3 bases at J, with 4 bases between the two ends. The CDR3: CASSMTDTQYF. CDR3 nucleotides: TGCGCCAGCAGTATGACAGATACGCAGTATTTT.

The V call is TRBV9, the J call TRBJ2-2; the D is unclear. V dropped 0 bases and J dropped 8 bases, with 5 bases sitting between them. CDR1 is SGDLS, CDR2 YYNGEE, per germline. This CDR3 region has 12 residues. CDR3 nucleotide sequence: TGTGCCAGCAGCGTAGTGGCGGGGGAGCTGTTTTTT. Residues: CASSVVAGELFF.

V gene TRBV4-3 combines with J gene TRBJ2-7; perhaps TRBD1 as D (6 bases). The CDR3 sequence is 16 residues long. V lost 0 bases, J lost 0 bases, and 12 bases lay in between. Germline V gene data show CDR1 as LGHNA and CDR2 as YSLEER. The CDR3 here is CASSQEGQGTSYEQYF. The DNA of the CDR3 is TGCGCCAGCAGCCAAGAAGGTCAGGGGACCTCCTACGAGCAGTACTTC.

For the CDR3, the DNA is TGCGCCAGCAGCCAACAGGGAAACTACGAGCAGTACTTC. This codes for CASSQQGNYEQYF. The chain combines TRBV4-1 with TRBJ2-7; D may be TRBD1 (5 bases). In germline, CDR1 is MGHRA, CDR2 YSYEKL. V shed 2 bases and J shed 3 bases, with 8 bases lying between them. This CDR3 comprises 13 residues.

In its sample, this clone was seen once. The chain couples TRBV5-5 to TRBJ2-2, with D perhaps matching TRBD1 (6 bases). The length of the CDR3 is 12 residues. Germline CDR1 is SGHKS and CDR2 is YYEKEE (reference sequence). V was trimmed by 3 bases and J by 9 bases, leaving 9 bases between them. CDR3 DNA sequence: TGTGCCAGCAGCTCCAGGGGACGGGAGCTGTTTTTT. This codes for CASSSRGRELFF.

J is TRBJ1-1 and V is TRBV10-2; unclear D gene. V dropped 3 bases and J dropped 8 bases, with 13 bases sitting between them. Germline V gene data show CDR1 as WSHSY and CDR2 as SAAADI. The CDR3 spans 13 residues. In DNA form, the CDR3 reads TGCGCCAGCAGTGATGCCCCGAGCCCGGAAGCTTTCTTT. It codes for CASSDAPSPEAFF.

The genes are TRBV28 and TRBJ2-7; D is perhaps TRBD1 (5 bases). V shed 2 bases and J shed 5 bases, with 10 bases lying between them. The length of the CDR3 is 13 residues. The V gene's germline CDR1 is MDHEN and CDR2 SYDVKM. The CDR3 bases are TGTGCCAGCAGTTTAGGGCAGGGAAACGAGCAGTACTTC. Translated, it gives CASSLGQGNEQYF.

The chain couples TRBV6-4 to TRBJ2-3; no firm D call. The V end was cut by 0 bases, the J end by 0 bases, with 7 bases between. The length of the CDR3 is 15 residues. Germline V gene lookup returns CDR1 MRHNA and CDR2 SNTAGT. The CDR3 DNA is TGTGCCAGCAGTGACTCGGCCTCTAGCACAGATACGCAGTATTTT. Translated, it gives CASSDSASSTDTQYF.

The chain has TRBV4-1 and TRBJ2-7, with TRBD1 as a possible D gene (6 bases). Deletions cut 2 bases from V and 2 bases from J, with 10 bases between. Looked up from germline, CDR1 is MGHRA and CDR2 is YSYEKL. The length of the CDR3 is 14 residues. CDR3 protein: CASSQKTGAYEQYF. The CDR3, as DNA: TGCGCCAGCAGCCAAAAGACAGGAGCCTACGAGCAGTACTTC.

This chain links TRBV6-5 with TRBJ1-2; D is undetermined. Deletions cut 5 bases from V and 2 bases from J, with 12 bases between. The CDR3 runs to 14 residues. Per the germline V gene, CDR1 is MNHEY and CDR2 is SVGAGI. The CDR3 region is CASSLSGDNYGYTF. The CDR3 DNA follows: TGTGCCAGCAGTCTCAGTGGAGACAACTATGGCTACACCTTC.

V gene TRBV9 combines with J gene TRBJ1-1; D perhaps matches TRBD1 (5 bases). Trimming pared 2 bases from V and 4 bases from J, leaving 12 bases between. CDR1 SGDLS and CDR2 YYNGEE come from the germline V gene. The CDR3 loop spans 14 amino acids. In nucleotides, the CDR3 is TGTGCCAGCAGCGTCGGCCCGGGGGGCACTGAAGCTTTCTTT. Its translation: CASSVGPGGTEAFF. The full variable domain, completed using reference TRBV9 and TRBJ1-1, is DSGVTQTPKHLITATGQRVTLRCSPRSGDLSVYWYQQSLDQGLQFLIQYYNGEERAKGNILERFSAQQFPDLHSELNLSSLELGDSALYFCASSVGPGGTEAFFGQGTRLTVV.

The V call is TRBV28, the J call TRBJ2-5; 9 positions agree with TRBD2. Germline CDR1 and CDR2: MDHEN and SYDVKM. CDR3 length equals 13 residues. With 7 bases clipped from V and 5 bases from J, the junction kept 5 bases outside the gene matches. In DNA, the CDR3 is TGTGCCAGCACCCTAGCGGGGTGGGAGACCCAGTACTTC. Translation: CASTLAGWETQYF. The whole variable domain, remainder taken from reference TRBV28 and TRBJ2-5, is DVKVTQSSRYLVKRTGEKVFLECVQDMDHENMFWYRQDPGLGLRLIYFSYDVKMKEKGDIPEGYSVSREKKERFSLILESASTNQTSMYLCASTLAGWETQYFGPGTRLLVL.

This clone is a singleton in its sample. The rearrangement joins TRBV28 to TRBJ2-5; TRBD2 aligns across 14 bases. Germline V CDR1 and CDR2: MDHEN, SYDVKM. CDR3 length: 20 amino acids. Germline trimming cut 6 bases from V and 4 bases from J; bases unmatched to any gene: 19. The CDR3 reads CASSLDMPTSGGAESETQYF. For the CDR3, the DNA is TGTGCCAGCAGCCTCGATATGCCGACTAGCGGGGGGGCAGAATCAGAGACCCAGTACTTC.

Concerning this clone itself: Other DNA sequences within the sample encode an identical CDR3. The V gene is TRBV19, the J gene TRBJ2-7, with D tentatively TRBD2 (5 bases). CDR1 LNHDA and CDR2 SQIVND come from the germline V gene (reference sequence). The V end was cut by 3 bases, the J end by 3 bases, with 6 bases between. There are 12 residues in the CDR3. The CDR3 coding sequence is TGTGCCAGTAGTATCGGAGGCTACGAGCAGTACTTC. This sequence encodes CASSIGGYEQYF.